Listed below are T cell receptor beta chains from one sample, sequenced in a study of blood T cell repertoires in COVID-19. Sequenced by immunoSEQ multiplex PCR; TCRdb stores in-frame clones only, minus some. The table lists fewer than 300,000 clones, 85% of them singletons. Source material: PBMCs or T cells enriched from blood (not recorded which). Receptors originate from a woman between 50 and 59 years old who had recovered from COVID-19. Each CDR3 is given with its conserved first and last residue. The order of the fields is CDR3 length, V gene, clone size, CDR3 protein. Clone size appears in some rows only: once, few, many, or a class for an expanded clone.

14,TRBV28,.,CASSLSGRVGGYTF
15,TRBV28,.,CASSSLRTGIYEQYF
18,TRBV28,.,CASSPGTGSTPGYQPQHF
14,TRBV5-6,.,CASSFDTATGELFF
15,TRBV6-5,.,CASSYVPATNEKLFF
15,TRBV15,.,CATSIGQGNNSPLHF
16,TRBV5-1,once,CASSLQLAGGYNEQFF
18,TRBV5-6,.,CASSLSQTDLVSQKPQHF
18,TRBV27,once,CASSHRKQTGSAYEKLFF
17,TRBV4-2,.,CASSQGFERGGRETQYF
15,TRBV5-6,.,CASSLEAGAGNTIYF
15,TRBV7-8,.,CASSLRTGGGEKLFF
13,TRBV6-2/TRBV6-3,.,CASSYRTALEAFF
15,TRBV7-2,.,CASSFTSGISDTQYF
14,TRBV5-1,.,CASRPTTGTYEQYF
16,TRBV4-2,.,CASSQSGTASYNEQFF
16,TRBV24-1,.,CATSDLSTGNTDTQYF
15,TRBV10-3,.,CAISEVAGGTGELFF
15,TRBV29-1,.,CSARPGTGTGETQYF
16,TRBV3-1/TRBV3-2,.,CASSQNRGRTAGELFF
13,TRBV7-8,.,CASSQVRVYEQYF
15,TRBV19,few,CASRGRDRENTEAFF
13,TRBV7-8,.,CASSLSGTQPQHF
15,TRBV5-5,.,CASSLGVDMNTEAFF
15,TRBV2,once,CASSGGGGGADTQYF
13,TRBV12-3/TRBV12-4,.,CASREGSGNTIYF
18,TRBV7-9,few,CASSSRGGLAGNTDTQYF
16,TRBV19,.,CASTVPGQGPNQPQHF